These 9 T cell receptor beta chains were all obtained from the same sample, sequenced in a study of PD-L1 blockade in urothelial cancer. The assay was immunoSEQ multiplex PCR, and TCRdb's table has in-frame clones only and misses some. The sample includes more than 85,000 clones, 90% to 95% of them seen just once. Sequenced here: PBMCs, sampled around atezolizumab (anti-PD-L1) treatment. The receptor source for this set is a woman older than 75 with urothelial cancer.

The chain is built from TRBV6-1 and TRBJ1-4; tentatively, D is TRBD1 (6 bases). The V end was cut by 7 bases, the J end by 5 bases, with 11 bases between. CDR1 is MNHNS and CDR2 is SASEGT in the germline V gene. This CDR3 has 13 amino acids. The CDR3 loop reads CASKWQGNEKLFF. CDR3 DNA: TGTGCCAGCAAATGGCAGGGGAATGAAAAACTGTTTTTT.

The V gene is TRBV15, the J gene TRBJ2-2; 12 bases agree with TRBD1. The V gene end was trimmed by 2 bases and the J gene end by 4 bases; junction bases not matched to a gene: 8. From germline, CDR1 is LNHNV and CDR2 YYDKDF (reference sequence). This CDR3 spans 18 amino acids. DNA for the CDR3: TGTGCCACCAGCAGAACCCCGGGACAGGGGGCGGCCACCGGGGAGCTGTTTTTT. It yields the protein CATSRTPGQGAATGELFF.

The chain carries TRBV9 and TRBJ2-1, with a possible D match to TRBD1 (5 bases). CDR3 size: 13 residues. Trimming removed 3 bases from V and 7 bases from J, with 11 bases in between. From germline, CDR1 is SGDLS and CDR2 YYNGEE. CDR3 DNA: TGTGCCAGCAGCGCCCAGGGAAGGAATGAGCAGTTCTTC. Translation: CASSAQGRNEQFF. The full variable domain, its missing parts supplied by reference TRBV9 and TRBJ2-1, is DSGVTQTPKHLITATGQRVTLRCSPRSGDLSVYWYQQSLDQGLQFLIQYYNGEERAKGNILERFSAQQFPDLHSELNLSSLELGDSALYFCASSAQGRNEQFFGPGTRLTVL.

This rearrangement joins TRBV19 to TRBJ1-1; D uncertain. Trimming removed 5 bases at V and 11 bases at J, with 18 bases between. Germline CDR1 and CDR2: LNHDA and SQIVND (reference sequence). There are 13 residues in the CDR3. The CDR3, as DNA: TGTGCCAGTAGTCCCGGGGAGTTATTGAGGGCTTTCTTT. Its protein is CASSPGELLRAFF.

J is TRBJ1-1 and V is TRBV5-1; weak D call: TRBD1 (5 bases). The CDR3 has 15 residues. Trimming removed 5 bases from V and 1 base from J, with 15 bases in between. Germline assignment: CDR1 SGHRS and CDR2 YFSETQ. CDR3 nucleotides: TGCGCCAGCAGAGGCGGGGGGTTTGGGAACACTGAAGCTTTCTTT. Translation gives CASRGGGFGNTEAFF. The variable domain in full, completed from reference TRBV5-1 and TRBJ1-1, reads KAGVTQTPRYLIKTRGQQVTLSCSPISGHRSVSWYQQTPGQGLQFLFEYFSETQRNKGNFPGRFSGRQFSNSRSEMNVSTLELGDSALYLCASRGGGFGNTEAFFGQGTRLTVV.

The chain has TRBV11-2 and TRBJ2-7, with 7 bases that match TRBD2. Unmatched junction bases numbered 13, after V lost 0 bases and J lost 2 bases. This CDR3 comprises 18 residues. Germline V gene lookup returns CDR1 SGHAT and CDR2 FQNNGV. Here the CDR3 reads CASSLEGSISGAAYEQYF. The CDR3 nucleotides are TGTGCCAGCAGCTTAGAGGGATCTATCAGCGGGGCGGCCTACGAGCAGTACTTC. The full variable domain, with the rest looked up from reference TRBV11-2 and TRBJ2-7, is EAGVAQSPRYKIIEKRQSVAFWCNPISGHATLYWYQQILGQGPKLLIQFQNNGVVDDSQLPKDRFSAERLKGVDSTLKIQPAKLEDSAVYLCASSLEGSISGAAYEQYFGPGTRLTVT.

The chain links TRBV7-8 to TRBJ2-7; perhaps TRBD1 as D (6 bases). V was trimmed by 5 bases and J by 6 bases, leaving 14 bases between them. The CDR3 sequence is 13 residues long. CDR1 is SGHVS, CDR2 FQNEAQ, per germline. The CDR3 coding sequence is TGTGCCAGCAGCCCACCGGGCAGGGGCGAGCAGTACTTC. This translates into CASSPPGRGEQYF.

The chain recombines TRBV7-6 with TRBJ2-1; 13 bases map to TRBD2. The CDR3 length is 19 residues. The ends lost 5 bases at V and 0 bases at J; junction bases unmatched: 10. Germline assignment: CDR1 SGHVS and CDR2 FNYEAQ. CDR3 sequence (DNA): TGTGCCAGCAGCGCGAGCCCGGGACTAGCGGGACTCTCCTACAATGAGCAGTTCTTC. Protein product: CASSASPGLAGLSYNEQFF.

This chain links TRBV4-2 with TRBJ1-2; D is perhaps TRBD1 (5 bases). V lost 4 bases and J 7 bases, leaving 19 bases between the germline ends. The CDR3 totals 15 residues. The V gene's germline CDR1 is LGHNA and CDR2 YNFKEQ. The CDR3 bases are TGTGCCAGCAGCCCGGGACTGACGGGGGGTCTTGGCTACACCTTC. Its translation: CASSPGLTGGLGYTF.